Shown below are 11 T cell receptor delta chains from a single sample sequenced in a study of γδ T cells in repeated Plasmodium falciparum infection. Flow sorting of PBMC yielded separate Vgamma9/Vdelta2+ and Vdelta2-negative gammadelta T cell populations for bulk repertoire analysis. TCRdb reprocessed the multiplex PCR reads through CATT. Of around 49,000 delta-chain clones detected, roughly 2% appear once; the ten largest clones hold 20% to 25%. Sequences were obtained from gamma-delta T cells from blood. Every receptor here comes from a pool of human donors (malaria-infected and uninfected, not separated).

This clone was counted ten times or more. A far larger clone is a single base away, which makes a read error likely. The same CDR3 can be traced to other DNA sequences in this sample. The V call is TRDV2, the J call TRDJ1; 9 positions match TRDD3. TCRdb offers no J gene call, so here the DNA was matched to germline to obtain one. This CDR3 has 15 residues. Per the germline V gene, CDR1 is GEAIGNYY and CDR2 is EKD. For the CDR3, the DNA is TGCGCCTGTGACATGTTGGGGGGGATACCCGATAAACTCATCTTT. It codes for CACDMLGGIPDKLIF.

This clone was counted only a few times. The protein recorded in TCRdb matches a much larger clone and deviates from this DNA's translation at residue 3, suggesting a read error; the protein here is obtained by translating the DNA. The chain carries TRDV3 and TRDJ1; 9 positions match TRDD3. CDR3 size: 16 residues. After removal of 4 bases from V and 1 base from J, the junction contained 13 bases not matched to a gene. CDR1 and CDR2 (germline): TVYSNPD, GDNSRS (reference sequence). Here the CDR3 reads CASQHSLGDITDKLIF. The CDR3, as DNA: TGTGCCTCCCAGCATTCCTTGGGGGATATCACCGATAAACTCATCTTT. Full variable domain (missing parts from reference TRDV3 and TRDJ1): CDKVTQSSPDQTVASGSEVVLLCTYDTVYSNPDLFWYRIRPDYSFQFVFYGDNSRSEGADFTQGRFSVKHILTQKAFHLVISPVRTEDSATYYCASQHSLGDITDKLIFGKGTRVTVEP.

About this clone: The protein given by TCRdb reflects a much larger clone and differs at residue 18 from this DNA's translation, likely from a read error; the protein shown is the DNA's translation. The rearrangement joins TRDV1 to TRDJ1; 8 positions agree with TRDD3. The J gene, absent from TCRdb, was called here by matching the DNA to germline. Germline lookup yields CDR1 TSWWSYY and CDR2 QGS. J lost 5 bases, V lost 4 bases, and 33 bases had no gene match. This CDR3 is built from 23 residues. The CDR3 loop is CALGVPSIPFHSTGGRAPDKLIF. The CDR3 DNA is TGTGCTCTTGGGGTTCCGTCTATTCCCTTCCACAGTACTGGGGGGCGAGCCCCGGATAAACTCATCTTT.

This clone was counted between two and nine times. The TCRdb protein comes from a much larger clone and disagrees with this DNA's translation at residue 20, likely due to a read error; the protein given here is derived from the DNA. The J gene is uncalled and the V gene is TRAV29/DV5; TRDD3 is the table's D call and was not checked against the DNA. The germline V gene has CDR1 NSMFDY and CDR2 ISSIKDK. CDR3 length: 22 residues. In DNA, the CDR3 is TGTGCAGCAAGCGTACCTACTGCGTACTGGGGGATAATGGGAAGTGACACCGATAAACCCATCTTT. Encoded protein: CAASVPTAYWGIMGSDTDKPIF.

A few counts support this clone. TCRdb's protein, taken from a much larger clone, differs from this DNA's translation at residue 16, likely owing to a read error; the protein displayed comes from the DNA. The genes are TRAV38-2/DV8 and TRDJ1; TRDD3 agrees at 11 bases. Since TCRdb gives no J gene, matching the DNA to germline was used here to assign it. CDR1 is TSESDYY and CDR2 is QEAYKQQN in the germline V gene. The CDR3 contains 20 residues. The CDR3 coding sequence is TGTGCTTATATAGTCCTGACTGATGGGGGATACGGGCCGTACACCGAGAAACTCATCTTT. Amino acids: CAYIVLTDGGYGPYTEKLIF.

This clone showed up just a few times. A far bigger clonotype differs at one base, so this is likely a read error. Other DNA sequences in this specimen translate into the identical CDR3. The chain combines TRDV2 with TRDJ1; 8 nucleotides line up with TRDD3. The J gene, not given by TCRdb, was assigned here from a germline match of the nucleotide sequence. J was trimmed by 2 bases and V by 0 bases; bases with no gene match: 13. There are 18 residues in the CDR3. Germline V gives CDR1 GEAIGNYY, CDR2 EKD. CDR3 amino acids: CACDTVGPGDRETDKLIF. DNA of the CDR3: TGTGCCTGTGACACCGTGGGTCCGGGGGATAGGGAGACCGATAAACTCATCTTT.

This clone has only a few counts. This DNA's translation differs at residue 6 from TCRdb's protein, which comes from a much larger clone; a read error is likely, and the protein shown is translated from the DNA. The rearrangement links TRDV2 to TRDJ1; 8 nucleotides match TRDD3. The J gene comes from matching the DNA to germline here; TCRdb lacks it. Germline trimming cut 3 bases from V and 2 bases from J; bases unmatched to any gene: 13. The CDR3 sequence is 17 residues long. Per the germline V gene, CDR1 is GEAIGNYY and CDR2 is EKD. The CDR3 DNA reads TGTGCCTGTGACCTACCGGGGGATATTCCTCAGACCGATAAACTCATCTTT. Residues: CACDLPGDIPQTDKLIF.

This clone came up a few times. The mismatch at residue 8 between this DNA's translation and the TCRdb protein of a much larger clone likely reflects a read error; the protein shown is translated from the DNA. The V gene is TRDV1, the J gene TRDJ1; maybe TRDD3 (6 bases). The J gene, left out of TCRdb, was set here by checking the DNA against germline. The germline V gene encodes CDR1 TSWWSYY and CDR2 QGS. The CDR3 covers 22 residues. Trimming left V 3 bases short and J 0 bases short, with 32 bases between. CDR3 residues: CALGDGASLRRWGPLYTDKLIF. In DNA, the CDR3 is TGTGCTCTTGGGGACGGGGCCTCCCTACGTCGTTGGGGGCCACTGTACACCGATAAACTCATCTTT.

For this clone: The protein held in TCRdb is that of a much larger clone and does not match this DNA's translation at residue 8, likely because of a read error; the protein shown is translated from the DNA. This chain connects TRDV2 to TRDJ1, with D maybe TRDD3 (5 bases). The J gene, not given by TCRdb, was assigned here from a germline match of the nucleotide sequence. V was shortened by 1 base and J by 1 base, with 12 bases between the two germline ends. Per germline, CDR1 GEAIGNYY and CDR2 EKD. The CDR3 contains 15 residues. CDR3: CACDTKGRSTDKLIF. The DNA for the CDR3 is TGTGCCTGTGACACAAAGGGGAGATCCACCGATAAACTCATCTTT.

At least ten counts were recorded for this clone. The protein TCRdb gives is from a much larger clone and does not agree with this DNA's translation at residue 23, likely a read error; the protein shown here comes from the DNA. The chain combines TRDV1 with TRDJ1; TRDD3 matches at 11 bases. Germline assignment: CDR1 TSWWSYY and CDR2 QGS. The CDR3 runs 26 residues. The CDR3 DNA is TGTGCTCTTGGGGAGTCTTTTACCTTCCTACAAGCCCCATACTGGGGGATAGACCAGAACACCGATGAACTCATCTTT. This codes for CALGESFTFLQAPYWGIDQNTDELIF.

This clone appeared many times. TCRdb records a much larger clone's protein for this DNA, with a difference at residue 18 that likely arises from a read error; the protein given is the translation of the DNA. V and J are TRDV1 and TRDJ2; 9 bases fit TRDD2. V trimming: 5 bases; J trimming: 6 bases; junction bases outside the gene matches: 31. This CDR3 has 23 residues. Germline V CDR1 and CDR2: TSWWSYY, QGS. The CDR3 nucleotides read TGTGCTCTTGGGTTACCCTCCCTTACCTTCCTACTGGAAAATACCATATGGGCAGCACAACTCTTCTTT. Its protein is CALGLPSLTFLLENTIWAAQLFF.